The subject of this entry is one T cell receptor (beta chain). Its antigen remains unidentified. Everyone who donated was a healthy Caucasian. These data are taken from a study of identical twins. Points from the study as a whole: Whereas memory repertoires showed no such difference, abundant cord blood beta clonotypes carried fewer insertions. An excess of low generation probability was shown by twin-shared out-of-frame alpha sequences.

CDR1 and CDR2 from the germline V gene are SGHAT and FQDESV (reference sequence). The CDR3 is made up of 16 amino acids. J lost 8 bases, V lost 0 bases, and 10 bases had no gene match. Each CDR3 protein gets one entry after TCRdb re-called the 5' RACE reads with MiXCR. The sample has 1.5 million to 2 million distinct CDR3 sequences, under 35% seen once. The rearrangement links TRBV11-1 to TRBJ2-1, with 7 bases matching TRBD2. Sequenced material: cord blood. This receptor was obtained from a newborn girl in good health. This CDR3 is CASSLAGTTQNYEQFF. In DNA form, the CDR3 reads TGTGCCAGCAGCTTAGCCGGGACTACCCAAAACTATGAGCAGTTCTTC.